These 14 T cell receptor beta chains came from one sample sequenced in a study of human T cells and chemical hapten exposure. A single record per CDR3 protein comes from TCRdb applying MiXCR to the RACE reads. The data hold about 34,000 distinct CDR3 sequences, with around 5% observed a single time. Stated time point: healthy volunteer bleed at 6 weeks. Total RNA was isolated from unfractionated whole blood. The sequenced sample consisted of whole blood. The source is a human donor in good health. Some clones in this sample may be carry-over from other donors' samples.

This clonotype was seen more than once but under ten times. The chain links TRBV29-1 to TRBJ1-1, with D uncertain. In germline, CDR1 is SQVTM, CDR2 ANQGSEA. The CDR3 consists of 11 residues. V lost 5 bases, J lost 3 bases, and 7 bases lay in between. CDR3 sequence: CSVKFDTEAFF. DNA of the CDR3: TGCAGCGTTAAGTTTGACACTGAAGCTTTCTTT.

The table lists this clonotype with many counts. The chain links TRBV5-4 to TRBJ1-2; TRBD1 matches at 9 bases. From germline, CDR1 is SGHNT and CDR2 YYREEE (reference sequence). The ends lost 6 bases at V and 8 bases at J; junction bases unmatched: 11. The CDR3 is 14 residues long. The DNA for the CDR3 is TGTGCCAGCACCGCTCAGGACAGGGGAAAGGGCTACACCTTC. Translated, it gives CASTAQDRGKGYTF.

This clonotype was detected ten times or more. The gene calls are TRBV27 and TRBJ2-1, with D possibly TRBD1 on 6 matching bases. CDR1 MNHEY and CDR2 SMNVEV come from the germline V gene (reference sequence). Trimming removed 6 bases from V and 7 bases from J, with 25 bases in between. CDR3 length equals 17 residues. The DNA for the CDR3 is TGTGCCAGCAGCAAAACAGGGTCGTCGATGTTTTATAATGAGCAGTTCTTC. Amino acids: CASSKTGSSMFYNEQFF.

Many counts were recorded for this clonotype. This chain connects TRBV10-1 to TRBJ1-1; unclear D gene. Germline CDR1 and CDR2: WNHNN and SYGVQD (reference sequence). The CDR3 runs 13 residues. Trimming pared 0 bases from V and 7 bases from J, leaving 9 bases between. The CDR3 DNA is TGCGCCAGCAGTGAGTCCCGGGCAGATGAAGCTTTCTTT. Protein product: CASSESRADEAFF.

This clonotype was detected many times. Here the CDR3 DNA reads TGCAGTGCTAGAGAACCCTGGGGCAGCTACACCTTC. Protein sequence: CSAREPWGSYTF. The chain is built from TRBV20-1 and TRBJ1-2; maybe TRBD1 (5 bases). Trimming removed 0 bases from V and 9 bases from J, with 11 bases in between. This CDR3 is 12 amino acids long. In germline, CDR1 is DFQATT, CDR2 SNEGSKA (reference sequence).

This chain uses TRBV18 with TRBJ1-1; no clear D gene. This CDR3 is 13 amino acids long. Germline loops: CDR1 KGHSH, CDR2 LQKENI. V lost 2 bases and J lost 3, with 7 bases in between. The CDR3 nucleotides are TGTGCCAGCTCACCAAGGACGGACACTGAAGCTTTCTTT. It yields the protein CASSPRTDTEAFF. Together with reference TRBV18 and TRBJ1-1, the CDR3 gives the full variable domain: NAGVMQNPRHLVRRRGQEARLRCSPMKGHSHVYWYRQLPEEGLKFMVYLQKENIIDESGMPKERFSAEFPKEGPSILRIQQVVRGDSAAYFCASSPRTDTEAFFGQGTRLTVV.

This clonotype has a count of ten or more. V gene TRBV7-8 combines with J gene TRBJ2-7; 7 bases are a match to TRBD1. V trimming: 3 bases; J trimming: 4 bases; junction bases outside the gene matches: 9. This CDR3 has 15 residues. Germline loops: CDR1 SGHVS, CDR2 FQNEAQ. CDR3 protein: CASSFDDRVGYEQYF. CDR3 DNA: TGTGCCAGCAGCTTCGATGACAGGGTCGGTTACGAGCAGTACTTC. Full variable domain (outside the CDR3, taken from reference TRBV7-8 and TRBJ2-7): GAGVSQSPRYKVAKRGQDVALRCDPISGHVSLFWYQQALGQGPEFLTYFQNEAQLDKSGLPSDRFFAERPEGSVSTLKIQRTQQEDSAVYLCASSFDDRVGYEQYFGPGTRLTVT.

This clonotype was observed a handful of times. The CDR3 region is CASSLEEFGYTF. CDR3 coding DNA: TGTGCCAGCAGCTTAGAAGAGTTTGGCTACACCTTC. The chain uses TRBV7-9 and TRBJ1-2; D is uncertain. Per the germline V gene, CDR1 is SEHNR and CDR2 is FQNEAQ (reference sequence). Between the trimmed V and J ends, which lost 1 base and 7 bases, there was a span of 7 bases. The CDR3 consists of 12 residues. Full variable domain (rest looked up from reference TRBV7-9 and TRBJ1-2): DTGVSQNPRHKITKRGQNVTFRCDPISEHNRLYWYRQTLGQGPEFLTYFQNEAQLEKSRLLSDRFSAERPKGSFSTLEIQRTEQGDSAMYLCASSLEEFGYTFGSGTRLTVV.

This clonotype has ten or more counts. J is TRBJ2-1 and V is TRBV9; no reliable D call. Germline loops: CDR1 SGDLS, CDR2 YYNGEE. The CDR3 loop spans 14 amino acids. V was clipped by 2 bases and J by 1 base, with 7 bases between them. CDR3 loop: CASSVYGSYNEQFF. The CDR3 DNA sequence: TGTGCCAGCAGCGTCTACGGTTCCTACAATGAGCAGTTCTTC.

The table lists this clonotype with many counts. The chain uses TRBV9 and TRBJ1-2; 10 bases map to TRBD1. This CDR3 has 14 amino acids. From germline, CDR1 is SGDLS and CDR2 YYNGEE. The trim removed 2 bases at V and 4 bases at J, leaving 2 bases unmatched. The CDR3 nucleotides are TGTGCCAGCAGCGTTAGGACAGGGGGCTATGGCTACACCTTC. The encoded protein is CASSVRTGGYGYTF.

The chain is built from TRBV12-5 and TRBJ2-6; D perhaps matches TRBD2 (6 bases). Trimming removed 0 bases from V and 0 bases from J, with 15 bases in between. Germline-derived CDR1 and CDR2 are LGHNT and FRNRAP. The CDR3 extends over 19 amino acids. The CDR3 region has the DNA TGTGCTAGTGGTTTGGTCAGGATCGGGGGTCGCTCTGGGGCCAACGTCCTGACTTTC. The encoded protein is CASGLVRIGGRSGANVLTF.

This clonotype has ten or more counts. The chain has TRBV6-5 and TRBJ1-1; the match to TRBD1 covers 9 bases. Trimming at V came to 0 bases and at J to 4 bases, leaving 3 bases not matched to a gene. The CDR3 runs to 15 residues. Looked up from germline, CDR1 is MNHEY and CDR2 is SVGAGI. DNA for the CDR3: TGTGCCAGCAGTTACTCGGGACAGGGAGGCACTGAAGCTTTCTTT. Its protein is CASSYSGQGGTEAFF.

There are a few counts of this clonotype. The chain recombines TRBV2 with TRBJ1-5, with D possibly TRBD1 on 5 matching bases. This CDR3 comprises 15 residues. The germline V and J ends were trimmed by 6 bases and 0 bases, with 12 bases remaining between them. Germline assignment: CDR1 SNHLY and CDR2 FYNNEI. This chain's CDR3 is CASSIRGNSNQPQHF. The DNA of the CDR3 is TGTGCCAGCAGCATAAGGGGAAATAGCAATCAGCCCCAGCATTTT.

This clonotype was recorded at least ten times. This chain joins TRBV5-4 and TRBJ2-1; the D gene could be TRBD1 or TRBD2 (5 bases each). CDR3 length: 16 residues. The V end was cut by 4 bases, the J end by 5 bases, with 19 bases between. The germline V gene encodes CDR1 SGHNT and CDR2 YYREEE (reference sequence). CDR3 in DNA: TGTGCCAGCAGCCCCGGTGGTGCAGGGCGGGACAATGAGCAGTTCTTC. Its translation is CASSPGGAGRDNEQFF.